These T cell receptor beta chains were read from a single sample in a study of cytomegalovirus exposure and HLA in healthy donors. Clones were read by immunoSEQ multiplex PCR, and TCRdb kept only the in-frame ones, dropping some. The profile shows 130,000 to 150,000 clones, 70% to 90% of them singletons. Sequenced material: PBMCs. Receptor source: a woman in her twenties or thirties in good health and CMV-seropositive. Both conserved end residues are part of each CDR3. A D gene is named only where the DNA matches it firmly. Only some rows state a clone size, as once, few, many or a class for expanded clones.

TRBV2	TRBJ2-3	-	-	TGTGCCAGCTTCGGGGGCACAGATACGCAGTATTTT	CASFGGTDTQYF
TRBV11-2	TRBJ2-1	-	-	TGTGCCAGCAGCCCAAGGCCAGGACTAGGACAGCCCAGGGAGCAGTTCTTC	CASSPRPGLGQPREQFF
TRBV28	TRBJ1-5	-	-	TGTGCCAGCAGTTTATTTGGTACGGGTATACGCAATCAGCCCCAGCATTTT	CASSLFGTGIRNQPQHF
TRBV5-1	TRBJ2-1	TRBD2	-	TGCGCCAGCAGCTTAGTTGGTACGGGCGGGAGCTCCTACAATGAGCAGTTCTTC	CASSLVGTGGSSYNEQFF
TRBV2	TRBJ2-7	TRBD2	once	TGTGCCAGCAGTGTAGGACTAGCGGGACTAACCTACGAGCAGTACTTC	CASSVGLAGLTYEQYF
TRBV7-6	TRBJ2-1	-	-	TGTGCCAGCAGCACTGGCGGGGATGAGCAGTTCTTC	CASSTGGDEQFF
TRBV21-1	TRBJ2-7	-	-	TGTGCCAGCAGCATAGGGACTAGCGGGAGAAGCTCCTACGAGCAGTACTTC	CASSIGTSGRSSYEQYF
TRBV4-1	TRBJ2-5	-	-	TGCGCCAGCAGCCAACTCCCGGGGCAAGAGACCCAGTACTTC	CASSQLPGQETQYF
TRBV28	TRBJ1-2	TRBD1	-	TGTGCCAGCAGTTTCCCCGGACAGGGCTATGGCTACACCTTC	CASSFPGQGYGYTF
TRBV7-2	TRBJ2-5	-	-	TGTGCCAGCAGCTATCGCGGGGGCATCATCGAGACCCAGTACTTC	CASSYRGGIIETQYF
TRBV2	TRBJ2-7	-	few	TGTGCCAGGTCGGCCGATGCAGGATTATACGAGCAGTACTTC	CARSADAGLYEQYF
TRBV5-6	TRBJ2-5	-	-	TGTGCCAGCAGCTTGGCGAGGACCCAGTACTTC	CASSLARTQYF
TRBV6-6	TRBJ2-1	TRBD2	-	TGTGCCAGCAGTAGGACTAGCGGAACCTCCTACAATGAGCAGTTCTTC	CASSRTSGTSYNEQFF
TRBV7-9	TRBJ1-2	-	-	TGTGCCAGCAGCTCTCTGGCGGGCTATGGCTACACCTTC	CASSSLAGYGYTF
TRBV5-1	TRBJ2-3	-	-	TGCGCCAGCAGCCAGGAACATAGCACAGATACGCAGTATTTT	CASSQEHSTDTQYF
TRBV7-2	TRBJ2-3	TRBD2	-	TGTGCCAGCAGCTTCAGACGTCTAGCGGGAGGGTGGGTAGATACGCAGTATTTT	CASSFRRLAGGWVDTQYF
TRBV5-1	TRBJ1-4	TRBD1	-	TGCGCCAGCAGCTTGAGGACAGGTGGTGAAAAACTGTTTTTT	CASSLRTGGEKLFF